This is a list of T cell receptor beta chains from one sample in a study of OX40 agonist ivuxolimab in advanced cancers. Using immunoSEQ multiplex PCR, the repertoire was profiled, and TCRdb retains in-frame clones only, with some absent. Among 100,000 or so clones listed, just over 90% were seen once. This specimen consisted of CD4+ or CD8+ T cells sorted from blood, obtained in a trial of the OX40 agonist ivuxolimab. The receptors were gathered from an adult with an advanced solid tumor such as melanoma, head and neck, liver or kidney cancer. Both conserved end residues are part of each CDR3. The D gene is left open where the match is weak. Some rows have no size entry. The others give once, few or many, or a class for an expanded clone.

v_gene	d_gene	j_gene	abundance	CDR3nt	CDR3aa
TRBV15	TRBD1	TRBJ2-5	-	TGTGCCACCAGCACCTTCCGGAAAAGACAGGGTGGGGAGACCCAGTACTTC	CATSTFRKRQGGETQYF
TRBV5-6	TRBD1	TRBJ1-2	-	TGTGCCAGCAGCCCGCACCCTAACAGGGGGCGATCCAACTATGGCTACACCTTC	CASSPHPNRGRSNYGYTF
TRBV28	-	TRBJ1-4	once	TGTGCCAGCAGTTTCGGAGGTGCAACTAATGAAAAACTGTTTTTT	CASSFGGATNEKLFF
TRBV13	TRBD1	TRBJ2-1	-	TGTGCCAGCAGCCTAGAGGTTGGACAGGGCTCCTACAATGAGCAGTTCTTC	CASSLEVGQGSYNEQFF
TRBV11-2	-	TRBJ1-3	-	TGTGCCAGCACTCCCCCGGTAGGGGGGGGTGGAAACACCATATATTTT	CASTPPVGGGGNTIYF
TRBV28	TRBD2	TRBJ2-1	-	TGTGCCAGCAGTTTCCTAGCGGGAAGCTACAATGAGCAGTTCTTC	CASSFLAGSYNEQFF
TRBV6-1	-	TRBJ1-4	-	TGTGCCAGCAGTGAAATGGGGACTTTAGGGAATGAAAAACTGTTTTTT	CASSEMGTLGNEKLFF
TRBV28	-	TRBJ2-1	-	TGTGCCAGCAGTTTAAGGCCCCTTCGGCTGTTCTTC	CASSLRPLRLFF
TRBV2	TRBD2	TRBJ2-7	once	TGTGCCAGCACCCCCCTAGCGGGTGGACCCGAGCAGTACTTC	CASTPLAGGPEQYF
TRBV7-2	-	TRBJ2-3	-	TGTGCCAGCAGCCCGGGGAACAGACTTGTTGATACGCAGTATTTT	CASSPGNRLVDTQYF
TRBV5-8	-	TRBJ2-1	-	TGTGCCAGCAGCTCCTCACTTTACCGGGACCGGGCCGGTGAGCAGTTCTTC	CASSSSLYRDRAGEQFF
TRBV19	-	TRBJ2-7	-	TGTGCCAGTAGTCTTCAACCGGGACAAAAGTACGAGCAGTACTTC	CASSLQPGQKYEQYF
TRBV5-4	-	TRBJ2-1	-	TGTGCCAGCAGCTTGGTAGGGGCACCCTACAATGAGCAGTTCTTC	CASSLVGAPYNEQFF
TRBV20-1	-	TRBJ2-7	-	TGCAGTGCTAGGGCTTACGAGCAGTACTTC	CSARAYEQYF
TRBV2	-	TRBJ2-7	-	TGTGCCAGCAGTGTATTGAAATCCTACGAGCAGTACTTC	CASSVLKSYEQYF
TRBV30	TRBD2	TRBJ2-1	-	TGTGCCTGGAGTACACGACTAGCGGGAGGAGCCTACAATGAGCAGTTCTTC	CAWSTRLAGGAYNEQFF
TRBV11-2	TRBD1	TRBJ2-6	-	TGTGCCAGCAGCTTGGGACAGCCTGGGGCCAACGTCCTGACTTTC	CASSLGQPGANVLTF
TRBV5-1	TRBD2	TRBJ2-6	once	TGCGCCAGCAGCTTTGTGGGGATTAGCGGGAGCTCTGGGGCCAACGTCCTGACTTTC	CASSFVGISGSSGANVLTF
TRBV7-6	-	TRBJ2-2	-	TGTGCCAGCAGCTTAGACCGTAACGCCGGGGAGCTGTTTTTT	CASSLDRNAGELFF
TRBV7-6	TRBD2	TRBJ2-2	-	TGTGCCAGCAGCTTAGCGGGAGGGCTGGACACCGGGGAGCTGTTTTTT	CASSLAGGLDTGELFF
TRBV18	TRBD1	TRBJ1-6	-	TGTGCCAGCTCCCCGACAGGGGCGGGTTCACCCCTCCACTTT	CASSPTGAGSPLHF
TRBV18	TRBD1	TRBJ2-7	-	TGTGCCAGCTCACGAGGGACAGCGGACGAGCAGTACTTC	CASSRGTADEQYF
TRBV4-2	-	TRBJ2-4	-	TGTGCCAGCAGCCAGACGACGCGGGGAAACATTCAGTACTTC	CASSQTTRGNIQYF
TRBV9	-	TRBJ2-1	-	TGTGCCAGCAGCGCGGGACAGGCACTCCGCGGGAGGAGTTACAATGAGCAGTTCTTC	CASSAGQALRGRSYNEQFF
TRBV19	TRBD2	TRBJ2-3	-	TGTGCCAGCCGGGAGGGCCTGGCAGATACGCAGTATTTT	CASREGLADTQYF
TRBV27	TRBD2	TRBJ2-3	-	TGTGCCAGCACTCTAGGGATATTCTCCCTAGCGGGACCCACAGATACGCAGTATTTT	CASTLGIFSLAGPTDTQYF
TRBV5-1	-	TRBJ2-6	-	TGCGCCAGCAGCCCCGCGCTGGATCCAAAAGGCCTGACTTTC	CASSPALDPKGLTF